This T cell receptor (beta chain) was observed in a study of graft-versus-host responses after intestinal transplantation (TCRdb year 2021). Regarding the complete study: Recipients received multivisceral, liver-intestinal, or isolated intestinal transplants. All recipients received anti-thymocyte globulin induction followed by maintenance tacrolimus and steroids for approximately 3 years. Graft-versus-host and host-versus-graft alloreactive T cell clones were tracked in the graft, circulation and bone marrow after intestinal transplantation using bulk TCR-beta CDR3 sequencing. Alloreactive clones were identified by sequencing pre-transplant mixed lymphocyte reaction products and comparing them with unstimulated pre-transplant donor and recipient T cells. The cohort enrolled about two dozen intestinal transplant recipients, one of whom was a retransplant, and 3 patients without pretransplant specimens were excluded. Donor T cell macrochimerism was defined as a peak of at least 4% donor T cells among recipient peripheral blood mononuclear cells. Samples from a few later patients were sequenced in-house on an Illumina MiSeq with MiXCR processing rather than by the commercial service. What the work shows at the level of the full study, not this receptor alone: Early after transplant, peak levels of circulating GvH clones were found to be associated with declines in HvG clones. GvH clones turned up in recipient bone marrow, with some appearing earlier in ileal mucosa or blood, a pattern consistent with an intestinal mucosal origin. Conclusions were limited by the relatively low number and heterogeneity of intestinal transplant patients. High GvH to HvG T cell clonal ratios were observed in the allografts of patients with donor T cell macrochimerism.

The method was the immunoSEQ multiplex PCR assay. For most patients, genomic DNA was isolated with the Qiagen DNeasy Blood and Tissue Kit and shipped frozen to Adaptive Biotechnologies for TCR sequencing. For most patients, high-throughput TCR-beta CDR3 sequencing of genomic DNA was performed by Adaptive Biotechnologies. Regarding the original processing steps: TCR sequencing data were retrieved from Adaptive's ImmunoSEQ software for around 19 patients, whereas a few other patients were processed with MiXCR and VDJtools. To correct CD4 versus CD8 sorting errors, any sequence found in both subsets at a frequency ratio below 5:1 was removed. Because the origin of CDR3 nucleotide sequences shared between donor and recipient could not be assigned, those sequences were removed. At least 2-fold expansion over unstimulated cells and a minimum CFSE-low frequency of 0.002% (template counts) or 0.001% (read counts) were required for clones to be classified as alloreactive. Clones were considered mappable if detected in sequenced pre-transplant spleen, lymph node, or MLR CFSE-low populations of the donor or recipient. Cumulative frequency of alloreactive clones was calculated as a percentage of all sequences weighted by copy number. As stored in TCRdb, this immuneACCESS dataset retains in-frame rearrangements with V and J assigned. A fraction of the clones does not appear; measured against another copy, unresolved V genes explain less than half of the discrepancy, and the remainder lacks a known reason. The V and J calls and clone size were taken over from that table, and D and trimming were inferred from the DNA. Recorded for this sample are some 150,000 clones; about nine tenths of them occurred a single time. The leading ten clones occupy approximately 0.2% of the sample.

The label giving this sample's time point can be read as: cells obtained before transplantation from donor or recipient. CD3+CD4+ and CD3+CD8+ populations were FACS-sorted from unstimulated pre-transplant donor and recipient cells taken from spleen or lymph nodes. A note on this clone: No antigen is known for it. No base-level quality is on record; no much larger clone is a single base apart.

Sequencing was performed on unstimulated CD4+ T cells sorted from spleen or lymph node cells, taken before intestinal transplant. The sequence came from a human donor who received an intestinal transplant.

CDR3 reads: CAWSGYSSGRTYEQYF. The nucleotides read TGTGCCTGGAGTGGATATTCTAGCGGGAGGACCTACGAGCAGTACTTC. Here the chain combines TRBV30 and TRBJ2-7; 11 central bases correspond to TRBD2. For CDR1 and CDR2, the germline V gene (reference sequence) lists GTSNPN and SVGIG. Trimmed from V: 1 base; trimmed from J: 2 bases; junction bases lacking a gene match: 7. From the cysteine up to the phenylalanine, the CDR3 has a length of 16 residues. Solely the CDR3 DNA is kept, with 48 bases framed from the first base. Supplemented by the reference TRBV30 and TRBJ2-7 proteins around the CDR3, the complete variable domain is SQTIHQWPATLVQPVGSPLSLECTVEGTSNPNLYWYRQAAGRGLQLLFYSVGIGQISSEVPQNLSASRPQDRQFILSSKKLLLSDSGFYLCAWSGYSSGRTYEQYFGPGTRLTVT.